Listed below are T cell receptor beta chains from one sample, sequenced in a study of blood T cell repertoires in COVID-19. TCRdb's copy holds only in-frame clones and misses some; the assay was immunoSEQ multiplex PCR. The sample includes about 39,000 clones, approximately 85% seen only once; the top ten take about 4.1%. The sample was peripheral blood. Every receptor here comes from a man in his 60s with acute or convalescent COVID-19. Both conserved end residues are part of each CDR3. D genes are given only for firm matches. Size is omitted from some rows. Given values are once, few, many or a class for expanded clones.

V gene	clone size	D gene	J gene	CDR3 DNA	CDR3 protein
TRBV7-8	-	-	TRBJ1-1	TGTGCCAGCAGCCCCCGATGGACAGAACACACTGAAGCTTTCTTT	CASSPRWTEHTEAFF
TRBV7-9	-	-	TRBJ1-1	TGTGCCAGCAGCCTCCCGGGGGCTGAAGCTTTCTTT	CASSLPGAEAFF
TRBV23-1	-	-	TRBJ1-1	TGCGCCAGCAGTCAATCGGTCTTTGGGGTGACAGACACTGAAGCTTTCTTT	CASSQSVFGVTDTEAFF
TRBV6-6	-	-	TRBJ1-5	TGTGCCAGCATGAAAGAGGGCGAGGGTCAGCCCCAGCATTTT	CASMKEGEGQPQHF
TRBV19	-	-	TRBJ1-3	TGTGCCAGTAAGATCGGGTTCTCTGGAAACACCATATATTTT	CASKIGFSGNTIYF
TRBV6-5	-	TRBD1	TRBJ1-5	TGTGCCAGCAGCAGGACAGGAGATAGCAATCAGCCCCAGCATTTT	CASSRTGDSNQPQHF
TRBV28	-	-	TRBJ2-7	TGTGCCAGCAGTCGCGCATTACCCACCGGCGAGCAGTACTTC	CASSRALPTGEQYF
TRBV11-1	-	TRBD1	TRBJ2-7	TGTGCCAGCAGCTTAGGTGGGACAGGGGGCCACGAGCAGTACTTC	CASSLGGTGGHEQYF
TRBV20-1	-	TRBD2	TRBJ2-1	TGCAGTGCTAGGACTAGCGGGATGAAGTTCTTC	CSARTSGMKFF
TRBV6-5	-	TRBD1	TRBJ2-7	TGTGCCAGCAGGAGCTCGGGACAGGGGCCCTACGAGCAGTACTTC	CASRSSGQGPYEQYF
TRBV3-1/TRBV3-2	-	-	TRBJ2-7	TGTGCCAGCAGCCAAGGGGGGCTTACCCACGAGCAGTACTTC	CASSQGGLTHEQYF
TRBV18	-	-	TRBJ2-2	TGTGCCAGCTCACCACCCTCCCCGTTCGCCGGGGAGCTGTTTTTT	CASSPPSPFAGELFF
TRBV10-3	-	TRBD1	TRBJ1-4	TGTGCCATCAGCCCGGGACAGGGCTATGAAAAACTGTTTTTT	CAISPGQGYEKLFF
TRBV28	-	-	TRBJ2-1	TGTGCCATTACCCCCCCGGGCTACAATGAGCAGTTCTTC	CAITPPGYNEQFF
TRBV7-9	few	TRBD2	TRBJ2-5	TGTGCCAGCAGCCAACCCTTGCGGGAGATGGTAGAGACCCAGTACTTC	CASSQPLREMVETQYF
TRBV2	-	-	TRBJ1-6	TGTGCCAGCAGGCCTCGGGGCTCCTATAATTCACCCCTCCACTTT	CASRPRGSYNSPLHF
TRBV9	-	TRBD2	TRBJ2-1	TGTGCCAGCAGCGTAGGACCCTTGGGACTAGCGGGAGGAGATGAGCAGTTCTTC	CASSVGPLGLAGGDEQFF
TRBV4-3	-	TRBD1	TRBJ1-1	TGCGCCAGCAGCCCGGGTAGGGGGCTTGGCACTGAAGCTTTCTTT	CASSPGRGLGTEAFF
TRBV19	-	TRBD2	TRBJ2-3	TGTGCCACCGGGTCCCGGGGGGGTGTGGCAGATACGCAGTATTTT	CATGSRGGVADTQYF
TRBV5-1	-	TRBD1	TRBJ1-6	TGCGCCAGCAGCTTCTTTCAGGGGGCGGATGCACCCCTCCACTTT	CASSFFQGADAPLHF
TRBV7-3	-	-	TRBJ2-3	TGTGCCAGCAGCAAAGGGGAGGCAGATACGCAGTATTTT	CASSKGEADTQYF
TRBV3-1/TRBV3-2	-	TRBD1	TRBJ2-1	TGTGCCAGCAGCCCACAACAGGGGAATGAGCAGTTCTTC	CASSPQQGNEQFF
TRBV19	-	TRBD2	TRBJ2-1	TGTGCCAGTAGGTTATCCCACAGACATCGGGGGGATAAGTACAATGAGCAGTTCTTC	CASRLSHRHRGDKYNEQFF
TRBV4-1	once	TRBD1	TRBJ1-4	TGCGCCAGCAGCCAGCGGGACAGGGTGGAAAATAATGAAAAACTGTTTTTT	CASSQRDRVENNEKLFF
TRBV5-1	-	-	TRBJ1-3	TGCGCCAGCAGCTTGTCCGTTTCTGGAAACACCATATATTTT	CASSLSVSGNTIYF
TRBV6-1	-	-	TRBJ1-5	TGTGCCAGCAGTGACCTGGGACGGACTAATAGCAATCAGCCCCAGCATTTT	CASSDLGRTNSNQPQHF
TRBV24-1	-	-	TRBJ2-1	TGTGCCACGAGCGCTGCAGGGTACTCCTACAATGAGCAGTTCTTC	CATSAAGYSYNEQFF
TRBV5-1	-	TRBD1	TRBJ1-1	TGCGCCAGCAGCGAGGGACAGGGGAGGAGAACTGAAGCTTTCTTT	CASSEGQGRRTEAFF
TRBV7-9	-	-	TRBJ1-2	TGTGCCAGCAGCTTAGAATTAACAGTCGATGGCTACACCTTC	CASSLELTVDGYTF
TRBV20-1	-	TRBD1	TRBJ2-6	TGCAGTGCTAGTGAGGGCCAGGGGGCCGCCGGGGCCAACGTCCTGACTTTC	CSASEGQGAAGANVLTF